The 9 T cell receptor beta chains listed next were all sequenced from one sample in a study of blood T cell repertoires in COVID-19. TCRdb keeps only in-frame clones here, not all; method: immunoSEQ multiplex PCR. The repertoire has about 300,000 clones, more than 70% of them found once; the top ten carry about 1.2%. The sample consisted of peripheral blood. All receptors derive from a woman aged 45-60 years with acute or convalescent COVID-19.

J is TRBJ1-4 and V is TRBV6-1; D possibly corresponds to TRBD1 (6 bases). This CDR3 comprises 16 residues. Per germline, CDR1 MNHNS and CDR2 SASEGT. The ends were cut back, 6 bases at V and 6 bases at J, with 20 bases in the middle. CDR3 nucleotide sequence: TGTGCCAGCAGGGAACAGGGAAGTATATCATATGAAAAACTGTTTTTT. It specifies CASREQGSISYEKLFF.

The V gene is TRBV4-2, the J gene TRBJ2-5; D might be TRBD1 (6 bases). This CDR3 has 15 residues. V was clipped by 1 base and J by 2 bases, with 11 bases between them. Germline CDR1 and CDR2: LGHNA and YNFKEQ. The CDR3: CASSQVVGGQETQYF. The CDR3 DNA is TGTGCCAGCAGCCAAGTGGTAGGGGGACAAGAGACCCAGTACTTC.

This clone occurred a few times. Other nucleotide sequences from this sample produce the same CDR3. CDR3 amino acids: CAWSGQGAGGYTF. CDR3 coding DNA: TGTGCCTGGAGTGGGCAGGGGGCCGGGGGCTACACCTTC. This sequence joins TRBV30 and TRBJ1-2; 8 bases align to TRBD1. The V segment lost 1 base and the J segment 8 bases; nucleotides outside the gene matches: 6. CDR3 length equals 13 residues. Germline CDR1 reads GTSNPN; CDR2 reads SVGIG (reference sequence).

The chain joins TRBV6-5 to TRBJ1-5, with TRBD1 matching over 7 bases. Trimming took 6 bases from V and 2 from J; bases not matched to a gene: 7. The V gene's germline CDR1 is MNHEY and CDR2 SVGAGI. The CDR3 consists of 15 residues. The CDR3 sequence is CASSPDRDGNQPQHF. In DNA form, the CDR3 reads TGTGCCAGCAGCCCAGACAGGGATGGCAATCAGCCCCAGCATTTT.

This clone was detected only a few times. The rearrangement links TRBV6-5 to TRBJ1-1; TRBD1 might be the D (5 bases). CDR3 length equals 15 residues. The V gene's germline CDR1 is MNHEY and CDR2 SVGAGI. Deletions cut 0 bases from V and 7 bases from J, with 15 bases between. The CDR3 loop is CASSYSGGSSSEAFF. For the CDR3, the DNA is TGTGCCAGCAGTTACTCGGGGGGAAGTAGTAGTGAAGCTTTCTTT.

On this clone: Other DNA sequences in this specimen translate into the identical CDR3. This chain uses TRBV6-5 with TRBJ2-3; 9 bases agree with TRBD2. Trimming at V came to 3 bases and at J to 3 bases, leaving 4 bases not matched to a gene. The CDR3 spans 15 residues. CDR1 and CDR2 (germline): MNHEY, SVGAGI. As DNA, the CDR3 is TGTGCCAGCAGTTATAGCGGGGGACGGACAGATACGCAGTATTTT. This codes for CASSYSGGRTDTQYF.

This clone came up once. This chain connects TRBV5-1 to TRBJ1-4; TRBD1 matches 8 bases. With 4 bases clipped from V and 7 bases from J, the junction kept 9 bases outside the gene matches. The CDR3 runs 15 residues. Germline CDR1 SGHRS, CDR2 YFSETQ. CDR3 DNA: TGCGCCAGCAGCCCGCCAACAGGGGGAGCTGAAAAACTGTTTTTT. Translating it yields CASSPPTGGAEKLFF.

This clone was picked up a small number of times. The CDR3: CASSRRGMADYGYTF. DNA for the CDR3: TGTGCCAGCAGTCGGAGGGGTATGGCGGACTATGGCTACACCTTC. This chain links TRBV27 with TRBJ1-2; D possibly corresponds to TRBD1 (5 bases). Trimming removed 5 bases from V and 3 bases from J, with 16 bases in between. The germline CDR1 and CDR2 sequences are MNHEY and SMNVEV (reference sequence). The CDR3 extends over 15 amino acids.

V is TRBV9 and J is TRBJ1-1; D is undetermined. V was shortened by 0 bases and J by 3 bases, with 6 bases between the two germline ends. The length of the CDR3 is 13 residues. CDR1 and CDR2 from the germline V gene are SGDLS and YYNGEE. DNA of the CDR3: TGTGCCAGCAGCGTAGCCTCGGACACTGAAGCTTTCTTT. This translates into CASSVASDTEAFF.